The clone carrying this T cell receptor beta chain was counted once. The source of the sample is a study of cytomegalovirus exposure and HLA in healthy donors. Profiling relied on immunoSEQ multiplex PCR, and the TCRdb table lists in-frame clones only, not all of them. This table has 78,000 or so clones, about 93% appearing once. CDR1 is SGHAT and CDR2 is FQDESV in the germline V gene (reference sequence). V shed 4 bases, J shed 2 bases, and the junction held 1 base outside the gene matches. The CDR3 length is 14 residues. Sample: PBMCs. The sequence was obtained from a young woman in good health and CMV-seropositive. The chain recombines TRBV11-1 with TRBJ2-7; 11 bases agree with TRBD2. The CDR3, as DNA: TGTGCCAGCAGCTCTAGCGGGAGGACCTACGAGCAGTACTTC. Translating it yields CASSSSGRTYEQYF.